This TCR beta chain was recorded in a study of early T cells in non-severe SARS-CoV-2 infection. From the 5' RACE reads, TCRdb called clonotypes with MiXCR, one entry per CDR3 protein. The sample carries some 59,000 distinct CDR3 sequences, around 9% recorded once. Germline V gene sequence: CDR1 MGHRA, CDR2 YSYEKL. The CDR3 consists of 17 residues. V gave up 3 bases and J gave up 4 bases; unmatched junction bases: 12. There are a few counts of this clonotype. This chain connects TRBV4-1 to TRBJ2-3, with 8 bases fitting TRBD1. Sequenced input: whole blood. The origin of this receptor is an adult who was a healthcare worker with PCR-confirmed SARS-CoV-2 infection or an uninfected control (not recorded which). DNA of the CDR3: TGCGCCAGCAGCCAGACCTGGGGACAGGCCCCTTCAGATACGCAGTATTTT. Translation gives CASSQTWGQAPSDTQYF.